The present TCR beta chain was sequenced within a study of sequential checkpoint blockade in melanoma. Looked up from germline, CDR1 is SGHRS and CDR2 is YFSETQ. V dropped 5 bases and J dropped 0; count of bases not matched to a gene: 12. The CDR3 is 19 residues long. The method was immunoSEQ multiplex PCR; TCRdb's version includes in-frame clones alone and lacks a portion of them. Seen here are around 13,000 clones, approximately 74% observed once, and the top ten hold around 25%. As to treatment: randomized to nivolumab then ipilimumab (arm A) or the reverse (arm B). The clonotype originates from a human donor with melanoma. Sequences were derived from CD8+ T cells sorted from blood (inferred from file names), sampled from a patient given nivolumab and ipilimumab in sequence. The chain has TRBV5-1 and TRBJ2-3; TRBD2 aligns across 13 bases. The CDR3 sequence: CASSLTSGRTKTSTDTQYF. The DNA of the CDR3 is TGCGCCAGCAGTTTGACTAGCGGGAGGACTAAAACTAGCACAGATACGCAGTATTTT.